This T cell receptor (beta chain) was captured in a study of blood T cell repertoires in COVID-19. Study-level background: Researchers got acute and convalescent COVID-19 samples from the United States, Italy and Spain. The cDNA or gDNA used as material had been derived from T cells, B-cell-depleted T cells, or PBMCs.

This clone showed up just once. As handled by the study authors: Reference gene primer amplification yielded estimated nucleated cell counts. The assay was immunoSEQ multiplex PCR, and TCRdb's table has in-frame clones only and misses some. V, J and clone size were drawn from that table, and D and trimming were deduced from the DNA. The data hold 45,000 to 50,000 clones, with about 84% observed a single time. The CDR3 is 11 amino acids. Trimming removed 3 bases at V and 6 bases at J, with 7 bases between. Germline V lookup: CDR1 DFQATT, CDR2 SNEGSKA (reference sequence). The chain couples TRBV20-1 to TRBJ2-3; D uncertain. The sequence came from a woman aged 55 to 70 with acute or convalescent COVID-19. Sequenced input: peripheral blood. CDR3 region: CSASPRDTQYF. In DNA, the CDR3 is TGCAGTGCTAGCCCGAGGGATACGCAGTATTTT.